Listed below are T cell receptor beta chains from one sample, sequenced in a study of technical replicates of blood from a few donors. The data were produced by immunoSEQ multiplex PCR, yet TCRdb's version contains in-frame clones alone and is incomplete. The sample has almost 90,000 clones, around 96% seen once. Sequencing was done on a sample of T cells isolated from PBMCs. These TCRs come from a human donor in good health. Each CDR3 is given with its conserved first and last residue. Each record gives: D gene, V gene, clone size, J gene, CDR3 protein, CDR3 DNA. The D gene is left open where the match is weak. Size values are once, few and many counts, or a class for expanded clones, and some rows have none.

.	TRBV7-8	.	TRBJ1-5	CASSSHRESQPQHF	TGTGCCAGCAGCTCCCACCGGGAGTCTCAGCCCCAGCATTTT
.	TRBV10-1	.	TRBJ2-1	CASSEFQGHNEQFF	TGCGCCAGCAGTGAGTTTCAGGGCCACAATGAGCAGTTCTTC
TRBD1	TRBV6-1	.	TRBJ1-1	CASTGQGNTEAFF	TGTGCCAGCACGGGACAGGGGAACACTGAAGCTTTCTTT
TRBD1	TRBV30	.	TRBJ1-1	CAWRRTGDRAFVAFF	TGTGCCTGGAGACGAACCGGGGACAGGGCATTTGTAGCTTTCTTT
.	TRBV10-2	once	TRBJ2-7	CASSELTVSPYEQYF	TGCGCCAGCAGTGAGTTGACAGTAAGTCCCTACGAGCAGTACTTC
.	TRBV6-1	.	TRBJ2-1	CASTGGGPLEQFF	TGTGCCAGCACTGGGGGGGGGCCGCTTGAGCAGTTCTTC
.	TRBV28	.	TRBJ2-7	CASSFLGGKTYEQYF	TGTGCCAGCAGTTTTCTGGGGGGTAAGACCTACGAGCAGTACTTC
.	TRBV19	.	TRBJ1-1	CASSFVGGASSFF	TGTGCCAGTAGCTTTGTGGGCGGGGCAAGTTCTTTCTTT
TRBD2	TRBV10-3	.	TRBJ2-1	CAIRNGTSGVYEQFF	TGTGCCATCAGAAACGGGACTAGCGGGGTCTATGAGCAGTTCTTC
.	TRBV5-1	.	TRBJ2-5	CASRIGGQETQYF	TGCGCCAGCCGTATTGGGGGGCAAGAGACCCAGTACTTC
.	TRBV5-1	.	TRBJ2-7	CASSHRDPSYEQYF	TGCGCCAGCAGCCACAGGGACCCGTCCTACGAACAGTACTTC
.	TRBV18	.	TRBJ2-1	CASSPALADYNEQFF	TGTGCCAGCTCACCGGCTCTAGCAGACTACAATGAGCAGTTCTTC
TRBD1	TRBV2	few	TRBJ1-6	CASSERDRGKSPLHF	TGTGCCAGCAGTGAAAGGGACAGGGGTAAATCACCCCTCCACTTT
.	TRBV4-1	.	TRBJ2-7	CASSQPDSEQYF	TGCGCCAGCAGCCAACCCGACAGCGAGCAGTACTTC
TRBD1	TRBV28	.	TRBJ1-2	CASSLVGQNGYTF	TGTGCCAGCAGTTTAGTGGGACAGAATGGCTACACCTTC
TRBD1	TRBV11-2	.	TRBJ2-1	CASSSGQGINEQFF	TGTGCCAGCAGCTCCGGACAGGGGATCAATGAGCAGTTCTTC
.	TRBV5-1	.	TRBJ1-1	CASSYDRLGGDTEAFF	TGCGCCAGCAGCTACGACCGCTTGGGGGGAGACACTGAAGCTTTCTTT
.	TRBV28	.	TRBJ1-1	CASTTSTEAFF	TGTGCCAGCACCACTAGTACTGAAGCTTTCTTT
.	TRBV19	.	TRBJ2-7	CASSPRGLIYEQYF	TGTGCCAGTAGTCCCCGAGGACTGATCTACGAGCAGTACTTC
.	TRBV6-5	once	TRBJ2-7	CASSQAYSYEQYF	TGTGCCAGCAGTCAGGCCTACTCCTACGAGCAGTACTTC
TRBD1	TRBV5-1	.	TRBJ2-2	CASSLVPGGYGLGTGELFF	TGCGCCAGCAGCTTGGTCCCAGGGGGATACGGGCTCGGTACCGGGGAGCTGTTTTTT
.	TRBV7-9	once	TRBJ2-7	CASGGYSSYEQYF	TGTGCCAGCGGGGGGTACAGCTCCTACGAGCAGTACTTC
.	TRBV7-9	.	TRBJ1-3	CASSLPRSPGNTIYF	TGTGCCAGCAGCTTACCACGGAGTCCTGGAAACACCATATATTTT
TRBD1	TRBV11-3	.	TRBJ2-1	CASSLYSRPGQGVDEQFF	TGTGCCAGCAGCCTCTATAGTCGTCCGGGACAGGGGGTCGATGAGCAGTTCTTC
TRBD1	TRBV19	.	TRBJ2-7	CASSRDRSYEQYF	TGTGCCAGTAGTAGGGACAGATCCTACGAGCAGTACTTC
TRBD2	TRBV18	.	TRBJ2-1	CASSPTGLAGGTRNEQFF	TGTGCCAGCTCACCCACGGGACTAGCGGGAGGGACTCGAAATGAGCAGTTCTTC
.	TRBV5-1	.	TRBJ2-1	CASSLVTGNEQFF	TGCGCCAGCAGCTTGGTGACGGGGAATGAGCAGTTCTTC
.	TRBV29-1	once	TRBJ1-3	CSVLSPFGNTIYF	TGCAGCGTCTTGTCCCCTTTTGGAAACACCATATATTTT
.	TRBV5-4	.	TRBJ1-2	CASSPRGAYYGYTF	TGTGCCAGCAGCCCCCGCGGAGCTTACTATGGCTACACCTTC
.	TRBV6-1	.	TRBJ1-1	CASSAYGLRNTEAFF	TGTGCCAGCAGTGCATACGGACTACGGAACACTGAAGCTTTCTTT
.	TRBV9	once	TRBJ1-6	CASSSRGNYNSPLHF	TGTGCCAGCAGCTCCCGGGGGAATTACAATTCACCCCTCCACTTT
TRBD1	TRBV6-4	.	TRBJ2-3	CASSDSGQGAQYF	TGTGCCAGCAGTGACTCGGGACAGGGGGCGCAGTATTTT
.	TRBV28	.	TRBJ1-1	CASSLWGGVEAFF	TGTGCCAGCAGTTTATGGGGAGGGGTTGAAGCTTTCTTT
.	TRBV7-9	.	TRBJ1-1	CASSLSDRLSFF	TGTGCCAGCAGCTTATCTGACAGACTCTCTTTCTTT
.	TRBV25-1	.	TRBJ1-2	CASSPTSGEAQGNYGYTF	TGTGCCAGCAGCCCAACCTCCGGGGAGGCTCAGGGTAACTATGGCTACACCTTC